These 28 T cell receptor beta chains were sequenced from one sample in a study of multiple sclerosis patients with progressive multifocal leukoencephalopathy. Only in-frame clones appear in the TCRdb table, and some are missing; sequencing was by immunoSEQ multiplex PCR. The repertoire holds under 40,000 clones, with approximately 92% as singletons. The time point is: before natalizumab initiation. Sequenced input: PBMCs. All receptors derive from a man aged 30-40 years with multiple sclerosis.

The genes are TRBV6-7 and TRBJ1-5; 7 positions agree with TRBD1. Being an ORF, TRBV6-7 has a function that is uncertain. After removal of 8 bases from V and 4 bases from J, the junction contained 5 bases not matched to a gene. This CDR3 contains 13 residues. CDR3 amino acids: CASYRGSNQPQHF. Here the CDR3 DNA reads TGTGCCAGCTACAGGGGTTCTAATCAGCCCCAGCATTTT.

V usage is TRBV7-2 and J usage is TRBJ1-3; 7 bases agree with TRBD1. After removal of 3 bases from V and 0 bases from J, the junction contained 8 bases not matched to a gene. This CDR3 has 17 amino acids. CDR1 and CDR2 from the germline V gene are SGHTA and FQGNSA. CDR3 nucleotides: TGTGCCAGCAGCTTCCCCGCAGGGGGATTCTCTGGAAACACCATATATTTT. Its translation is CASSFPAGGFSGNTIYF.

This clone was seen just once. The chain joins TRBV11-3 to TRBJ2-3; TRBD1 matches 9 bases. The CDR3 is 16 amino acids. Germline-derived CDR1 and CDR2 are SGHNT and YENEEA. V was pared by 4 bases and J by 4 bases, with 9 bases of the junction left unmatched. The CDR3, as DNA: TGTGCCAGCAGCTCCAGGGGGGACAGGGACCCAGATACGCAGTATTTT. This translates into CASSSRGDRDPDTQYF.

As to this clone: In the same sample, other DNA sequences code for this CDR3. This chain connects TRBV5-4 to TRBJ1-3; 7 nucleotides match TRBD1. Unmatched junction bases numbered 16, after V lost 0 bases and J lost 7 bases. CDR1 and CDR2 (germline): SGHNT, YYREEE (reference sequence). There are 18 residues in the CDR3. CDR3 bases: TGTGCCAGCAGCTTGGGGGTGGGGCCCGGACAGGTTCGGAACACCATATATTTT. Encoded protein: CASSLGVGPGQVRNTIYF.

The CDR3 here is CAISSPNGELFF. The CDR3 bases are TGTGCCATCAGTTCTCCAAACGGGGAGCTGTTTTTT. The chain employs TRBV10-3 and TRBJ2-2, with unresolved D. CDR1 is ENHRY and CDR2 is SYGVKD in the germline V gene. Trimming took 5 bases from V and 7 from J, leaving 8 bases between them. This CDR3 has 12 residues.

The chain couples TRBV19 to TRBJ1-5; D not certain. This CDR3 has 16 amino acids. The V end lost 5 bases, the J end lost 0 bases, and 14 bases lay between the germline ends. The germline V gene has CDR1 LNHDA and CDR2 SQIVND (reference sequence). CDR3 bases: TGTGCCAGTAGTTCGCCTAATAGGTATAGCAATCAGCCCCAGCATTTT. Protein sequence: CASSSPNRYSNQPQHF.

The V and J genes are TRBV7-8 and TRBJ1-1; D might be TRBD1 (5 bases). V was shortened by 0 bases and J by 6 bases, with 8 bases between the two germline ends. Germline CDR1 and CDR2: SGHVS and FQNEAQ. This CDR3 contains 13 residues. CDR3 DNA: TGTGCCAGCAGCTTAGCGAGGGACTCTGAAGCTTTCTTT. It codes for CASSLARDSEAFF.

The V and J genes are TRBV10-3 and TRBJ1-1; TRBD1 is a possible D gene (5 bases). The germline gives CDR1 ENHRY, CDR2 SYGVKD. This CDR3 has 15 residues. Trimming took 0 bases from V and 0 from J, leaving 8 bases between them. CDR3: CAISESWGMNTEAFF. DNA of the CDR3: TGTGCCATCAGTGAGTCGTGGGGCATGAACACTGAAGCTTTCTTT.

The chain recombines TRBV15 with TRBJ2-7, with 9 bases identical to TRBD2. This CDR3 region has 13 residues. J was trimmed by 8 bases and V by 1 base; bases with no gene match: 3. Germline CDR1 is LNHNV and CDR2 is YYDKDF (reference sequence). DNA for the CDR3: TGTGCCACCAGCAGAGTGACTAGCGGAAAGCAGTACTTC. It specifies CATSRVTSGKQYF.

The V call is TRBV2, the J call TRBJ2-2; D perhaps matches TRBD2 (6 bases). This CDR3 is 14 amino acids long. The germline gives CDR1 SNHLY, CDR2 FYNNEI. The germline V and J ends were trimmed by 7 bases and 2 bases, with 11 bases remaining between them. CDR3 bases: TGTGCCAGCACCCCTAGCGTTAACACCGGGGAGCTGTTTTTT. Its translation: CASTPSVNTGELFF.

The rearrangement uses TRBV25-1 and TRBJ2-3; TRBD2 agrees at 8 bases. This CDR3 has 15 residues. Germline V gene data show CDR1 as MGHDK and CDR2 as SYGVNS. V gave up 10 bases and J gave up 4 bases; unmatched junction bases: 13. CDR3 nucleotides: TGTGCCACCCGACGGGCGGGAGGAGAAGCAGATACGCAGTATTTT. It translates to CATRRAGGEADTQYF.

The chain recombines TRBV5-1 with TRBJ1-4; a possible D gene is TRBD1 (6 bases). The CDR3 runs 16 residues. Deletions cut 4 bases from V and 5 bases from J, with 18 bases between. The V gene's germline CDR1 is SGHRS and CDR2 YFSETQ. CDR3 nucleotides: TGCGCCAGCAGCCTGTTAACAGGGAAGGGAAATGAAAAACTGTTTTTT. This encodes CASSLLTGKGNEKLFF.

The chain links TRBV7-2 to TRBJ1-3; D unclear. Trimming stripped 1 base from V and 2 bases from J, with 6 bases between. The V gene's germline CDR1 is SGHTA and CDR2 FQGNSA. The CDR3 totals 14 residues. The CDR3 is CASSLGVPGNTIYF. The CDR3 nucleotides are TGTGCCAGCAGCTTAGGAGTACCTGGAAACACCATATATTTT. The entire variable domain, with the rest obtained from reference TRBV7-2 and TRBJ1-3, is as follows: GAGVSQSPSNKVTEKGKDVELRCDPISGHTALYWYRQSLGQGLEFLIYFQGNSAPDKSGLPSDRFSAERTGGSVSTLTIQRTQQEDSAVYLCASSLGVPGNTIYFGEGSWLTVV.

This chain uses TRBV7-6 with TRBJ1-5; D gene unclear. The germline CDR1 and CDR2 sequences are SGHVS and FNYEAQ. The V gene lost 0 bases and the J gene lost 4 bases, with 13 bases spanning the gap. The CDR3 is made up of 16 amino acids. This CDR3 is CASSLASRELNQPQHF. The CDR3 region has the DNA TGTGCCAGCAGCTTAGCTTCCAGAGAGCTAAATCAGCCCCAGCATTTT. The whole variable domain, remainder taken from reference TRBV7-6 and TRBJ1-5, is GAGVSQSPRYKVTKRGQDVALRCDPISGHVSLYWYRQALGQGPEFLTYFNYEAQQDKSGLPNDRFSAERPEGSISTLTIQRTEQRDSAMYRCASSLASRELNQPQHFGDGTRLSIL.

This clone has a handful of counts. The CDR3: CASSQEVAGGYEQYF. The DNA for the CDR3 is TGCGCCAGCAGCCAAGAAGTAGCGGGAGGGTACGAGCAGTACTTC. This sequence joins TRBV4-3 and TRBJ2-7; 11 positions agree with TRBD2. V gave up 0 bases and J gave up 4 bases; unmatched junction bases: 2. The germline V gene has CDR1 LGHNA and CDR2 YSLEER. The CDR3 is 15 amino acids.

The chain links TRBV6-1 to TRBJ2-5; D unclear. The CDR3 covers 12 residues. V lost 0 bases to trimming and J lost 9 bases, with 8 bases between them. Germline V gene data show CDR1 as MNHNS and CDR2 as SASEGT. CDR3 bases: TGTGCCAGCAGTGAAGCGCAAAGGGCCCAGTACTTC. As protein: CASSEAQRAQYF.

V gene TRBV10-3 combines with J gene TRBJ1-1; 10 bases align to TRBD1. CDR1 is ENHRY and CDR2 is SYGVKD in the germline V gene. The CDR3 length is 17 residues. With V trimmed by 2 bases and J by 3 bases, 9 bases remained unmatched. The CDR3 here is CAISEGWDRGRDTEAFF. As DNA, the CDR3 is TGTGCCATCAGTGAGGGCTGGGACAGGGGACGGGACACTGAAGCTTTCTTT.

The genes are TRBV7-9 and TRBJ2-5; D is tentatively TRBD1 or TRBD2 (5 bases each). Trimming pared 1 base from V and 4 bases from J, leaving 22 bases between. The CDR3 totals 18 residues. CDR1 SEHNR and CDR2 FQNEAQ come from the germline V gene (reference sequence). The CDR3 DNA follows: TGTGCCAGCAGCTTAGGTCGTTTGGGGGAAGTGAGGCGAGAGACCCAGTACTTC. This codes for CASSLGRLGEVRRETQYF.

This chain links TRBV10-3 with TRBJ2-1, with TRBD2 matching 8 bases. CDR1 is ENHRY, CDR2 SYGVKD, per germline. This CDR3 is 17 amino acids long. V lost 1 base and J lost 4; bases outside the gene matches: 9. The CDR3 reads CAISEFKASGFYNEQFF. CDR3 nucleotides: TGTGCCATCAGTGAGTTCAAGGCTAGCGGGTTTTACAATGAGCAGTTCTTC.

The chain combines TRBV6-4 with TRBJ2-3; no clear D gene. Germline V gene lookup returns CDR1 MRHNA and CDR2 SNTAGT. The length of the CDR3 is 14 residues. V was cut by 4 bases and J by 2 bases, with 10 bases left in between. CDR3 loop: CASSVGFYTDTQYF. CDR3 bases: TGTGCCAGCAGTGTTGGTTTTTACACAGATACGCAGTATTTT.

As regards this clone: The sample has other DNA sequences that encode this CDR3 too. The chain has TRBV7-2 and TRBJ2-5; D is unresolved. Trimming shortened V by 1 base and J by 2 bases, and 14 bases separated the two germline ends. Germline CDR1 SGHTA, CDR2 FQGNSA. This CDR3 has 16 amino acids. DNA for the CDR3: TGTGCCAGCAGCTTAGGAGGTGCAGGCGTACAAGAGACCCAGTACTTC. This gives the protein CASSLGGAGVQETQYF.

This chain joins TRBV5-4 and TRBJ1-1; TRBD1 is a possible D gene (6 bases). CDR3 length: 14 residues. Trimming pared 2 bases from V and 5 bases from J, leaving 13 bases between. In germline, CDR1 is SGHNT, CDR2 YYREEE (reference sequence). Written as DNA, the CDR3 is TGTGCCAGCAGCTTACAGGGAGGGAGTACTGAAGCTTTCTTT. Translation gives CASSLQGGSTEAFF.

This clone was observed a single time. J is TRBJ2-3 and V is TRBV5-1, with D perhaps TRBD1 or TRBD2 (5 bases each). Deletions cut 3 bases from V and 4 bases from J, with 15 bases between. Germline-derived CDR1 and CDR2 are SGHRS and YFSETQ. The CDR3 length is 15 residues. CDR3 in amino acids: CASSWGTSGPDTQYF. CDR3 nucleotides: TGCGCCAGCAGCTGGGGGACCTCCGGGCCAGATACGCAGTATTTT.

The chain carries TRBV15 and TRBJ2-1; 7 nucleotides agree with TRBD2. This CDR3 is built from 14 residues. Germline V gene data show CDR1 as LNHNV and CDR2 as YYDKDF (reference sequence). Trimming at V came to 5 bases and at J to 5 bases, leaving 6 bases not matched to a gene. In DNA form, the CDR3 reads TGTGCCACCAGCGGTCCTAGCGGCCACAATGAGCAGTTCTTC. Protein sequence: CATSGPSGHNEQFF.

V gene TRBV5-1 combines with J gene TRBJ2-1, with D maybe TRBD2 (5 bases). This CDR3 is built from 17 residues. Germline V gene lookup returns CDR1 SGHRS and CDR2 YFSETQ. Trimming cost V 0 bases and J 0 bases, with 13 bases left between them. For the CDR3, the DNA is TGCGCCAGCAGCTTGGGAGTGGAGGCCTTCTCCTACAATGAGCAGTTCTTC. Translated: CASSLGVEAFSYNEQFF.

The V gene is TRBV4-3, the J gene TRBJ2-2, with 9 bases that match TRBD2. The CDR3 loop spans 19 amino acids. Germline V CDR1 and CDR2: LGHNA, YSLEER. V was clipped by 2 bases and J by 2 bases; unmatched bases: 12. CDR3 nucleotides: TGCGCCAGCAGCCAACGCGGAGCGCTAGCGGGACCTAACACCGGGGAGCTGTTTTTT. Its protein is CASSQRGALAGPNTGELFF.

V usage is TRBV5-3 and J usage is TRBJ1-1; 7 positions match TRBD1. TRBV5-3 is sorted into the ORF group, with uncertain function. This CDR3 spans 15 amino acids. J was trimmed by 10 bases and V by 4 bases; bases with no gene match: 16. The CDR3 here is CARSEKDRVTLSAFF. In nucleotides, the CDR3 is TGTGCCAGAAGCGAAAAAGACAGGGTTACGTTGTCAGCTTTCTTT.

V is TRBV9 and J is TRBJ2-1; 10 bases map to TRBD1. This CDR3 is built from 18 residues. The V and J ends lost 0 bases and 5 bases, in that order; junction bases with no gene match: 11. The germline V gene has CDR1 SGDLS and CDR2 YYNGEE. DNA of the CDR3: TGTGCCAGCAGCGTAGCGGTGGACGGGACAGGGGACGACAATGAGCAGTTCTTC. This codes for CASSVAVDGTGDDNEQFF.